Listed below are T cell receptor beta chains from one sample, sequenced in a study of blood T cell repertoires in COVID-19. Sequencing was performed with immunoSEQ multiplex PCR; in TCRdb, only in-frame clones are kept and a portion is missing. The sample yields fewer than 350,000 clones, 70% to 90% seen once. The sample was peripheral blood. Receptor source: a woman in her forties or fifties with active or convalescent COVID-19. Each CDR3 is given with its conserved first and last residue. A D gene is named only where the DNA matches it firmly.

d_call cdr3_length v_call cdr3_aa
TRBD2 15 TRBV5-4 CASTTAGRGYNEQFF
TRBD1 16 TRBV9 CASSVGGTGFKNIQYF
NA 15 TRBV28 CASTSRTGGISEAFF
TRBD1 15 TRBV4-1 CASSLDGQGDNGYTF
NA 14 TRBV21-1 CASSTQGGQETQYF
NA 13 TRBV2 CASSPWGSAEAFF
NA 16 TRBV6-1 CASSEGGTRLNYGYTF
TRBD2 14 TRBV10-1 CASSELAGEAEQYF
TRBD2 16 TRBV28 CASSSIRTSGRVEQYF
TRBD2 15 TRBV5-5 CASSVAGWDTDTQYF
NA 15 TRBV3-1/TRBV3-2 CASSHGRSLTDTQYF
TRBD1 12 TRBV28 CASSRDRVEAFF
TRBD2 15 TRBV7-3 CASSLVSGSPDEQYF
TRBD1 15 TRBV5-1 CASSLGDRDTDTQYF
TRBD2 22 TRBV4-2 CASTDGPRASGRARRSYNEQFF
NA 14 TRBV13 CASSPQGRATEAFF
NA 13 TRBV25-1 CASSVGLSTGYTF
NA 13 TRBV5-4 CASSPGSRNEQFF
TRBD1 16 TRBV5-1 CASSRMTGSSGNTIYF
TRBD1 15 TRBV4-1 CASSPHRGRNTEAFF
TRBD1 14 TRBV2 CASRPGQGLGELFF
TRBD1 11 TRBV7-9 CASSAARGAFF
TRBD1 13 TRBV25-1 CASSAQGGSPLHF
TRBD2 16 TRBV5-5 CASSPRLAGATYEQYF
NA 13 TRBV18 CASSRDSSNEQFF
NA 13 TRBV30 CASTAGWNYGYTF
TRBD1 12 TRBV29-1 CSGRQGPSEQYF
TRBD1 15 TRBV30 CAWINRGIGNTEAFF
NA 15 TRBV5-1 CASSFNPGMNTEAFF
TRBD1 15 TRBV5-8 CASTDDRGTVWRYTF
NA 16 TRBV7-9 CASRHIASGLDSPLHF
NA 13 TRBV6-5 CASSSQGHSPLHF
NA 14 TRBV19 CASTYEGGNQPQHF
NA 14 TRBV27 CASSRPGVVGEQFF
TRBD2 16 TRBV28 CASSGSEREATDTQYF
NA 12 TRBV6-5 CASSKRSTEAFF
TRBD2 14 TRBV28 CASGPPGLALEQYF
TRBD1 15 TRBV5-5 CASRFGQASGNTIYF
NA 13 TRBV19 CASSMVLNTEAFF
NA 14 TRBV2 CASSDRLSGGELFF
TRBD2 16 TRBV25-1 CASSESGEGSYNEQFF
NA 12 TRBV6-5 CASRGLGNTIYF
NA 11 TRBV20-1 CSAPLTSTQYF
TRBD2 18 TRBV4-2 CASSRRLAGGPDTGELFF